The present T cell receptor (beta chain) was sequenced within a study of cytomegalovirus exposure and HLA in healthy donors. The CDR3 has 14 residues. Trimming at V came to 6 bases and at J to 6 bases, leaving 11 bases not matched to a gene. The germline V gene has CDR1 PRHDT and CDR2 FYEKMQ (reference sequence). General study findings and limits: Using the classifier, cytomegalovirus status was reportedly diagnosed with high specificity and sensitivity. Some V segments, TRBV6-2 and TRBV6-3 among them, were indistinguishable and were therefore excluded. Trimming of TCR beta V- and J-genes showed a link, identified in a later analysis, to a missense DCLRE1C variant. Later analysis identified about 17,000 TCR beta sequences associated with HLA alleles, using a false discovery rate threshold of 0.05.

Details on this clone: Its antigen is still unknown.

Use of 60 Vbeta and 13 Jbeta primers characterized the PCR. Generated by immunoSEQ multiplex PCR, the TCRdb table keeps only in-frame clones and is missing some. The sample yields about 92,000 clones, approximately 84% seen once. The sequencing input was PBMCs. The sequence was obtained from a girl between 2 and 10 years old in good health and CMV-seropositive. This chain joins TRBV13 and TRBJ2-7; 7 bases are a match to TRBD2. CDR3 DNA sequence: TGTGCCAGCAGTTACACGGAGTGGGGGGGCGAGCAGTACTTC. Translated: CASSYTEWGGEQYF. The variable domain in full, with the rest retrieved from reference TRBV13 and TRBJ2-7, is AAGVIQSPRHLIKEKRETATLKCYPIPRHDTVYWYQQGPGQDPQFLISFYEKMQSDKGSIPDRFSAQQFSDYHSELNMSSLELGDSALYFCASSYTEWGGEQYFGPGTRLTVT.